Below, 15 T cell receptor beta chains from the same sample are listed, as sequenced in a study of early T cells in non-severe SARS-CoV-2 infection. TCRdb independently ran MiXCR on the 5' RACE reads; one entry per CDR3 protein. This sample yields tens of thousands of distinct CDR3 sequences, of which 6.2% are seen a single time; around 3.9% belongs to the top ten. Specimen: whole blood. These receptors were taken from an adult who was a healthcare worker with PCR-confirmed SARS-CoV-2 infection or an uninfected control (not recorded which).

The rearrangement uses TRBV10-2 and TRBJ1-6; unclear D gene. Germline V CDR1 and CDR2: WSHSY, SAAADI. There are 15 residues in the CDR3. V lost 0 bases, J lost 13 bases, and 16 bases lay in between. CDR3 protein: CASSESLTEGRPLHF. The CDR3, as DNA: TGCGCCAGCAGTGAGTCCCTGACCGAAGGGAGGCCCCTCCACTTT.

In this sample, this clonotype turned up a few times. V gene TRBV19 combines with J gene TRBJ2-4, with TRBD1 identical over 11 bases. The CDR3 totals 16 residues. Germline CDR1 is LNHDA and CDR2 is SQIVND (reference sequence). The V segment lost 6 bases and the J segment 1 base; nucleotides outside the gene matches: 5. CDR3: CASSGQGAFAKNIQYF. The CDR3 DNA follows: TGTGCCAGTAGCGGACAGGGGGCCTTTGCCAAAAACATTCAGTACTTC.

This clonotype has ten or more counts. The chain links TRBV20-1 to TRBJ2-5, with 8 positions matching TRBD2. Per germline, CDR1 DFQATT and CDR2 SNEGSKA (reference sequence). The CDR3 extends over 14 amino acids. The V and J ends lost 1 base and 3 bases, in that order; junction bases with no gene match: 4. CDR3 coding DNA: TGCAGTGCTAGAGGCGCGCGGGGGGAAGAGACCCAGTACTTC. Translated, it gives CSARGARGEETQYF.

This clonotype was seen ten or more times. V gene TRBV21-1 combines with J gene TRBJ1-5. TRBV21-1 is listed as a pseudogene. The CDR3 length is 14 residues. CDR3 amino acids: CASSKVRFRQPQHF. CDR3 bases: TGTGCCAGCAGCAAAGTAAGGTTTCGTCAGCCCCAGCATTTT.

This clonotype was seen many times. The chain uses TRBV7-9 and TRBJ2-3; possibly TRBD1 or TRBD2 for D (5 bases each). The CDR3 spans 16 residues. CDR1 and CDR2 from the germline V gene are SEHNR and FQNEAQ (reference sequence). The V end was cut by 4 bases, the J end by 4 bases, with 18 bases between. The CDR3 bases are TGTGCCAGCAGCTCCGGGGCGGAGGTTCTGGCAGATACGCAGTATTTT. This encodes CASSSGAEVLADTQYF.

This clonotype was observed many times. The V and J genes are TRBV20-1 and TRBJ1-1; no definite D call. Germline V gene lookup returns CDR1 DFQATT and CDR2 SNEGSKA (reference sequence). This CDR3 is 11 amino acids long. The V gene lost 5 bases and the J gene lost 4 bases, with 8 bases spanning the gap. The CDR3 nucleotides are TGCAGTGCTTGGCGAGTCACTGAAGCTTTCTTT. Protein: CSAWRVTEAFF.

This clonotype was seen ten or more times. The genes are TRBV12-3 or TRBV12-4 and TRBJ2-7, with D unresolved. The V gene lost 3 bases and the J gene lost 0 bases, with 6 bases spanning the gap. This CDR3 is built from 13 residues. The CDR3 DNA follows: TGTGCCAGCAGTTTGAAAGGCTCCTACGAGCAGTACTTC. It specifies CASSLKGSYEQYF.

The gene calls are TRBV19 and TRBJ2-3, with D perhaps given as TRBD1 or TRBD2 (5 bases each). Germline V gene sequence: CDR1 LNHDA, CDR2 SQIVND (reference sequence). V lost 2 bases and J lost 9, with 9 bases in between. The CDR3 is 12 amino acids. CDR3 loop: CASSILEGTQYF. The CDR3 bases are TGTGCCAGTAGTATATTAGAGGGGACGCAGTATTTT.

This clonotype was recorded many times. The rearrangement uses TRBV7-9 and TRBJ2-5; 9 nucleotides align to TRBD1. Trimming at V came to 7 bases and at J to 5 bases, leaving 5 bases not matched to a gene. This CDR3 spans 13 amino acids. CDR1 and CDR2 from the germline V gene are SEHNR and FQNEAQ (reference sequence). CDR3 bases: TGTGCCAGCATCCTCGACAGGGGGGAGACCCAGTACTTC. This sequence encodes CASILDRGETQYF.

This clonotype was detected ten times or more. The chain is built from TRBV20-1 and TRBJ1-2; D not certain. The CDR3 consists of 13 residues. The germline CDR1 and CDR2 sequences are DFQATT and SNEGSKA (reference sequence). Trimming took 7 bases from V and 4 from J, leaving 16 bases between them. The CDR3 region is CSVGQILLYGYTF. CDR3 coding DNA: TGCAGTGTCGGCCAGATCTTACTCTATGGCTACACCTTC.

There are many counts of this clonotype. V usage is TRBV12-3 or TRBV12-4 and J usage is TRBJ2-1; no definite D call. Trimming shortened V by 6 bases and J by 6 bases, and 9 bases separated the two germline ends. The CDR3 extends over 12 amino acids. CDR3: CASRIGLNEQFF. The CDR3 nucleotides read TGTGCCAGCAGAATAGGTCTCAATGAGCAGTTCTTC.

This clonotype appeared many times. The gene calls are TRBV12-3 or TRBV12-4 and TRBJ2-3; the match to TRBD1 covers 8 bases. The CDR3 covers 17 residues. V dropped 5 bases and J dropped 0; count of bases not matched to a gene: 10. CDR3 sequence (DNA): TGTGCCAGCAGTCCGGGGACAGGACCTGTTAGCACAGATACGCAGTATTTT. It encodes CASSPGTGPVSTDTQYF.

The table lists this clonotype with a few counts. The V and J genes are TRBV6-4 and TRBJ2-2, with D hard to call. Deletions cut 5 bases from V and 1 base from J, with 5 bases between. The length of the CDR3 is 13 residues. Per germline, CDR1 MRHNA and CDR2 SNTAGT. CDR3 loop: CASSPGNTGELFF. CDR3 DNA sequence: TGTGCCAGCAGTCCAGGGAACACCGGGGAGCTGTTTTTT.

This clonotype was detected many times. The chain employs TRBV12-3 or TRBV12-4 and TRBJ2-1; D might be TRBD1 (5 bases). With 2 bases removed from V and 7 bases from J, the gap between germline ends came to 9 bases. This CDR3 has 13 residues. CDR3 residues: CASSLNRWNEQFF. CDR3 nucleotides: TGTGCCAGCAGTTTAAACAGGTGGAATGAGCAGTTCTTC.

This clonotype was counted at least ten times. This chain connects TRBV5-1 to TRBJ2-1; D is uncertain. CDR1 is SGHRS, CDR2 YFSETQ, per germline. The germline V and J ends were trimmed by 1 base and 1 base, with 6 bases remaining between them. The CDR3 spans 14 residues. In DNA form, the CDR3 reads TGCGCCAGCAGCTTGCCCGGGTCCTACAATGAGCAGTTCTTC. Translating it yields CASSLPGSYNEQFF.